The 25 T cell receptor beta chains in this list originate from one sample, sequenced in a study of blood T cell repertoires in COVID-19. This table comes from immunoSEQ multiplex PCR, and its TCRdb copy is limited to in-frame clones, with some not included. This table has approximately 38,000 clones, around 87% appearing once. The sequenced material came from peripheral blood. These receptors were collected from a man over 45 with active or convalescent COVID-19.

The chain uses TRBV6-1 and TRBJ2-7; 12 bases match TRBD1. Losses at the gene ends were 2 bases for V and 7 bases for J; bases not matched to a gene: 9. The CDR3 is 16 residues long. In germline, CDR1 is MNHNS, CDR2 SASEGT. The CDR3, as DNA: TGTGCCAGCAGTGAATGGTGGGACAGGGGGCGCAAGGAGCAGTACTTC. This gives the protein CASSEWWDRGRKEQYF.

The V call is TRBV7-3, the J call TRBJ2-1; 13 bases map to TRBD2. Per the germline V gene, CDR1 is SGHTA and CDR2 is FQGTGA. Trimming cost V 9 bases and J 4 bases; bases outside gene matches: 6. The length of the CDR3 is 15 residues. The CDR3 reads CASTLAGGLYNEQFF. CDR3 sequence (DNA): TGTGCCAGTACACTAGCGGGAGGGCTATACAATGAGCAGTTCTTC.

V gene TRBV10-2 combines with J gene TRBJ1-1, with a weak D call TRBD1 (5 bases). V was cut by 7 bases and J by 6 bases, with 15 bases left in between. The germline gives CDR1 WSHSY, CDR2 SAAADI. The CDR3 is 13 amino acids. The CDR3: CASTRAGLPEAFF. The CDR3, as DNA: TGCGCCAGCACCCGAGCGGGGCTCCCTGAAGCTTTCTTT.

This clone was seen only once. The V call is TRBV7-2, the J call TRBJ1-6, with TRBD1 matching over 7 bases. V dropped 5 bases and J dropped 9; count of bases not matched to a gene: 7. Per the germline V gene, CDR1 is SGHTA and CDR2 is FQGNSA. The CDR3 length is 14 residues. This CDR3 is CASSAGQVASPLHF. The CDR3 DNA reads as TGTGCCAGCAGCGCAGGACAGGTTGCTTCACCCCTCCACTTT. The entire variable domain, with the rest obtained from reference TRBV7-2 and TRBJ1-6, is as follows: GAGVSQSPSNKVTEKGKDVELRCDPISGHTALYWYRQSLGQGLEFLIYFQGNSAPDKSGLPSDRFSAERTGGSVSTLTIQRTQQEDSAVYLCASSAGQVASPLHFGNGTRLTVT.

The rearrangement links TRBV29-1 to TRBJ2-7; possibly TRBD2 for D (5 bases). Germline V gene data show CDR1 as SQVTM and CDR2 as ANQGSEA. There are 11 residues in the CDR3. V was clipped by 5 bases and J by 5 bases, with 10 bases between them. The chain's CDR3 is CSVLWRDEQYF. The CDR3 nucleotides read TGCAGCGTTCTATGGCGGGACGAGCAGTACTTC.

The rearrangement links TRBV2 to TRBJ2-5; D may be TRBD2 (5 bases). Germline CDR1 and CDR2: SNHLY and FYNNEI. V lost 3 bases to trimming and J lost 7 bases, with 6 bases between them. The CDR3 runs 11 residues. The DNA for the CDR3 is TGTGCCAGCAGTGAGGCGGGGACCCAGTACTTC. It codes for CASSEAGTQYF.

The CDR3 region is CASSPPLASTGELFF. The CDR3 DNA is TGTGCCAGCAGCCCCCCCCTAGCGAGTACCGGGGAGCTGTTTTTT. The chain is built from TRBV3-1 (or the pseudogene TRBV3-2) and TRBJ2-2, with D tentatively TRBD2 (6 bases). Between the trimmed V and J ends, which lost 4 bases and 5 bases, there was a span of 14 bases. Looked up from germline, CDR1 is LGHDT and CDR2 is YNNKEL (reference sequence). This CDR3 contains 15 residues.

The chain carries TRBV28 and TRBJ1-2, with 12 bases matching TRBD1. The CDR3 extends over 16 amino acids. CDR1 is MDHEN and CDR2 is SYDVKM in the germline V gene. J gave up 9 bases and V 5 bases, and 13 bases lay outside the gene matches. CDR3 protein: CASSGEPGQGAPRYTF. The CDR3 nucleotides read TGTGCCAGCAGTGGGGAACCGGGACAGGGGGCCCCCCGCTACACCTTC.

The rearrangement joins TRBV9 to TRBJ2-7; 8 bases agree with TRBD2. The CDR3 consists of 15 residues. CDR1 and CDR2 from the germline V gene are SGDLS and YYNGEE. V gave up 0 bases and J gave up 5 bases; unmatched junction bases: 7. The CDR3 sequence: CASSVGHGRADEQYF. CDR3 in DNA: TGTGCCAGCAGCGTAGGACACGGGAGGGCCGACGAGCAGTACTTC.

V and J are TRBV6-1 and TRBJ1-3, with D unclear. The CDR3 length is 14 residues. CDR1 and CDR2 (germline): MNHNS, SASEGT. Trimming pared 3 bases from V and 9 bases from J, leaving 15 bases between. The CDR3: CASSEGGGRVTIYF. The CDR3 bases are TGTGCCAGCAGTGAGGGAGGAGGCCGGGTCACCATATATTTT.

The chain has TRBV4-2 and TRBJ2-4; D gene unclear. Germline V gene sequence: CDR1 LGHNA, CDR2 YNFKEQ. This CDR3 spans 14 amino acids. Trimming pared 3 bases from V and 3 bases from J, leaving 9 bases between. The CDR3, as DNA: TGTGCCAGCAGCCAGGAGATAGGCAAAAACATTCAGTACTTC. This translates into CASSQEIGKNIQYF.

The chain has TRBV10-1 and TRBJ1-5; no clear D gene. The CDR3 spans 13 residues. The germline V gene has CDR1 WNHNN and CDR2 SYGVQD (reference sequence). Trimming stripped 6 bases from V and 0 bases from J, with 6 bases between. As DNA, the CDR3 is TGCGCCAGCAGCAGTAATAGCAATCAGCCCCAGCATTTT. It translates to CASSSNSNQPQHF.

V is TRBV18 and J is TRBJ2-2; D may be TRBD1 (5 bases). CDR1 is KGHSH and CDR2 is LQKENI in the germline V gene. V was cut by 3 bases and J by 0 bases, with 11 bases left in between. The CDR3 runs to 16 residues. The CDR3 coding sequence is TGTGCCAGCTCACCTCTAGACAGTCCGAACACCGGGGAGCTGTTTTTT. Translating gives CASSPLDSPNTGELFF. The full variable domain, with the rest looked up from reference TRBV18 and TRBJ2-2, is NAGVMQNPRHLVRRRGQEARLRCSPMKGHSHVYWYRQLPEEGLKFMVYLQKENIIDESGMPKERFSAEFPKEGPSILRIQQVVRGDSAAYFCASSPLDSPNTGELFFGEGSRLTVL.

V usage is TRBV11-2 and J usage is TRBJ1-6; 9 nucleotides align to TRBD1. CDR3 length equals 15 residues. V lost 5 bases, J lost 8 bases, and 7 bases stayed unmatched. Germline V gene data show CDR1 as SGHAT and CDR2 as FQNNGV. As DNA, the CDR3 is TGTGCCAGCAGCCCCCGGACAGGGGAACATTCACCCCTCCACTTT. This codes for CASSPRTGEHSPLHF. Based on the CDR3 plus reference TRBV11-2 and TRBJ1-6, the full variable domain is EAGVAQSPRYKIIEKRQSVAFWCNPISGHATLYWYQQILGQGPKLLIQFQNNGVVDDSQLPKDRFSAERLKGVDSTLKIQPAKLEDSAVYLCASSPRTGEHSPLHFGNGTRLTVT.

The chain has TRBV20-1 and TRBJ2-3; D gene unclear. V was cut by 3 bases and J by 0 bases, with 7 bases left in between. The CDR3 contains 13 residues. The germline V gene has CDR1 DFQATT and CDR2 SNEGSKA (reference sequence). Written as DNA, the CDR3 is TGCAGTGCTAGTGACCAGAGCACAGATACGCAGTATTTT. Protein: CSASDQSTDTQYF.

The chain has TRBV2 and TRBJ2-1, with 14 bases that match TRBD2. This CDR3 is 15 amino acids long. V shed 8 bases, J shed 9 bases, and the junction held 9 bases outside the gene matches. The germline CDR1 and CDR2 sequences are SNHLY and FYNNEI. For the CDR3, the DNA is TGTGCCAGCGATACAGGACTAGCGGGAGGAGGTGAGCAGTTCTTC. Its translation: CASDTGLAGGGEQFF.

The CDR3 sequence: CASSWGQGAGNSPLHF. DNA of the CDR3: TGCGCCAGCAGCTGGGGACAGGGGGCAGGGAATTCACCCCTCCACTTT. The genes are TRBV5-1 and TRBJ1-6, with 12 bases fitting TRBD1. Trimming cost V 3 bases and J 7 bases; bases outside gene matches: 5. The CDR3 runs to 16 residues. Germline V lookup: CDR1 SGHRS, CDR2 YFSETQ.

The V gene is TRBV28, the J gene TRBJ1-1, with TRBD1 matching over 7 bases. Per the germline V gene, CDR1 is MDHEN and CDR2 is SYDVKM. There are 13 residues in the CDR3. Germline trimming cut 10 bases from V and 1 base from J; bases unmatched to any gene: 6. The DNA of the CDR3 is TGTGCCACAGACAGGGTTGCGAACACTGAAGCTTTCTTT. Translation: CATDRVANTEAFF.

This rearrangement joins TRBV2 to TRBJ1-1, with 7 bases identical to TRBD1. The CDR3 spans 13 residues. J was trimmed by 4 bases and V by 6 bases; bases with no gene match: 5. Germline V gene data show CDR1 as SNHLY and CDR2 as FYNNEI. The CDR3 sequence is CASRDREGTEAFF. In DNA form, the CDR3 reads TGTGCCAGCAGAGACAGGGAAGGCACTGAAGCTTTCTTT.

This clone came up once. The chain employs TRBV24-1 and TRBJ1-5; D unclear. The V gene's germline CDR1 is KGHDR and CDR2 SFDVKD. This CDR3 region has 13 residues. The V end was cut by 0 bases, the J end by 8 bases, with 7 bases between. The CDR3 sequence: CATSDLGREPQHF. The CDR3 nucleotides are TGTGCCACCAGTGATTTGGGGCGGGAGCCCCAGCATTTT.

The chain links TRBV11-2 to TRBJ2-7, with D perhaps matching TRBD1 (6 bases). CDR3 size: 15 residues. Germline CDR1 is SGHAT and CDR2 is FQNNGV. V lost 11 bases to trimming and J lost 1 base, with 21 bases between them. The CDR3 is CARGLDRPLSYEQYV. DNA of the CDR3: TGTGCCCGGGGCTTAGACAGGCCCTTATCCTACGAGCAGTACGTC.

There are a few counts of this clone. The chain couples TRBV10-3 to TRBJ1-4; no clear D. V was shortened by 0 bases and J by 7 bases, with 12 bases between the two germline ends. Germline V gene data show CDR1 as ENHRY and CDR2 as SYGVKD. The CDR3 extends over 15 amino acids. The CDR3 region has the DNA TGTGCCATCAGTGAGTCTCGTTCAGAGGGTGAAAAACTGTTTTTT. It specifies CAISESRSEGEKLFF.

J is TRBJ2-3 and V is TRBV5-1; 7 bases match TRBD2. The CDR3 sequence is 14 residues long. Germline V CDR1 and CDR2: SGHRS, YFSETQ. Trimming at V came to 4 bases and at J to 5 bases, leaving 7 bases not matched to a gene. CDR3 amino acids: CASSINRGVDTQYF. In DNA form, the CDR3 reads TGCGCCAGCAGCATAAACCGGGGGGTAGATACGCAGTATTTT. The complete variable domain, with remaining parts taken from reference TRBV5-1 and TRBJ2-3, reads KAGVTQTPRYLIKTRGQQVTLSCSPISGHRSVSWYQQTPGQGLQFLFEYFSETQRNKGNFPGRFSGRQFSNSRSEMNVSTLELGDSALYLCASSINRGVDTQYFGPGTRLTVL.

The chain uses TRBV4-2 and TRBJ1-2, with a possible D match to TRBD1 (6 bases). Germline V gene data show CDR1 as LGHNA and CDR2 as YNFKEQ. The CDR3 consists of 13 residues. V shed 4 bases and J shed 3 bases, with 9 bases lying between them. CDR3 nucleotide sequence: TGTGCCAGCAGCCGGGAGGGGGACTATGGCTACACCTTC. As protein: CASSREGDYGYTF.

The chain has TRBV5-1 and TRBJ1-2; 9 nucleotides match TRBD1. Per the germline V gene, CDR1 is SGHRS and CDR2 is YFSETQ. The junction had 10 bases not matched to a gene; V was cut back by 5 bases and J by 5 bases. CDR3 length equals 15 residues. CDR3 sequence: CASRHTGGAGYGYTF. CDR3 DNA sequence: TGCGCCAGCAGACACACAGGGGGCGCTGGGTATGGCTACACCTTC. The full variable domain, its missing parts supplied by reference TRBV5-1 and TRBJ1-2, is KAGVTQTPRYLIKTRGQQVTLSCSPISGHRSVSWYQQTPGQGLQFLFEYFSETQRNKGNFPGRFSGRQFSNSRSEMNVSTLELGDSALYLCASRHTGGAGYGYTFGSGTRLTVV.